The following is a T cell receptor (beta chain) sequence with its context. Antigen specificity is unknown. Free of recent acute infections or vaccinations, the donors were healthy HIV-negative adults. These data are taken from a study of shared clonotypes between healthy human individuals. General observations from the study: Memory subsets had estimated richness that was generally smaller than that of naive subsets. Clonotypes shared by all four sorted-subset donors had higher generation probabilities than non-shared clonotypes.

Sequenced by immunoSEQ multiplex PCR; TCRdb stores in-frame clones only, minus some. The sample holds approximately 1.5 million clones, under 99% seen once. Germline-derived CDR1 and CDR2 are SEHNR and FQNEAQ (reference sequence). This CDR3 has 19 residues. V was cut by 0 bases and J by 1 base, with 16 bases left in between. This TCR was sampled from a man between 25 and 39 years old in good health. The sequencing input was naive CD4+ T cells sorted from blood. Subset defined: CD45RA+ positively selected. V gene TRBV7-9 combines with J gene TRBJ2-6; D is unclear. The CDR3 loop reads CASSLALPGRKSGANVLTF. The CDR3 DNA is TGTGCCAGCAGCTTAGCGCTCCCCGGACGAAAGTCTGGGGCCAACGTCCTGACTTTC.